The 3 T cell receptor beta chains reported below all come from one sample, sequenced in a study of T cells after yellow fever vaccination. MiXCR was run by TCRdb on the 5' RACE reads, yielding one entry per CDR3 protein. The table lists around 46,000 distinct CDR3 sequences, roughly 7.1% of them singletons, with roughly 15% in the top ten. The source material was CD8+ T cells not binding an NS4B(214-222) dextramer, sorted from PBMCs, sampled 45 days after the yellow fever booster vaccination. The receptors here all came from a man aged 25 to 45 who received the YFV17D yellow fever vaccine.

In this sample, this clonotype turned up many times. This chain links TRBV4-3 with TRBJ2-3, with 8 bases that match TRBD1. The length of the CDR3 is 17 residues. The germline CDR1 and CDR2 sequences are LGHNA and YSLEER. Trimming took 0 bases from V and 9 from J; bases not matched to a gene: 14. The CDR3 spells CASSQDWFQGAQDTQYF. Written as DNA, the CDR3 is TGCGCCAGCAGCCAAGATTGGTTTCAGGGGGCGCAGGACACGCAGTATTTT.

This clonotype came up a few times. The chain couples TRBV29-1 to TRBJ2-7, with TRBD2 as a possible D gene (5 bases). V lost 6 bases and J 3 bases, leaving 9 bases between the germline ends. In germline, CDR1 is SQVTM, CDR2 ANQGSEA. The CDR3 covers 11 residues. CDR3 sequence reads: CSVWGDYEQYF. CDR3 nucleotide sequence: TGCAGCGTGTGGGGAGACTACGAGCAGTACTTC.

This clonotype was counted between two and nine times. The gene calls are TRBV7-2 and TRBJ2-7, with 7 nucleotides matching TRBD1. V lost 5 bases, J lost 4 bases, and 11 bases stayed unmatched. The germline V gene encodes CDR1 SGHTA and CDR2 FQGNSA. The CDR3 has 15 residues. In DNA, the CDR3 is TGTGCCAGCAGCGGCCGGGACAGCAATTCGTACGAGCAGTACTTC. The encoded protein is CASSGRDSNSYEQYF. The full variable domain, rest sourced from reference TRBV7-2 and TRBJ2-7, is GAGVSQSPSNKVTEKGKDVELRCDPISGHTALYWYRQSLGQGLEFLIYFQGNSAPDKSGLPSDRFSAERTGGSVSTLTIQRTQQEDSAVYLCASSGRDSNSYEQYFGPGTRLTVT.